This T cell receptor (beta chain) came from a study of blood T cell repertoires in COVID-19 (dated by TCRdb to the early 2020s). Regarding the research as a whole: Samples covering the acute and convalescent phases of COVID-19 were provided by collaborators in the United States, Italy and Spain. The prospective study material was composed of cDNA or gDNA derived from T cells, B-cell-depleted T cells, or PBMCs. The dataset comprised deeply sampled blood TCRbeta repertoires from subjects exposed to, actively infected with, or recovered from COVID-19. The repertoires were released in a freely available public database intended as a resource for research on the immune response to SARS-CoV-2. The samples were drawn from the first 160 participants of the ongoing ImmuneRACE study and from more than 1,000 subjects provided by 6 global collaborators. Nearly every sample came with metadata listing a de-identified subject ID, COVID-19 status, age in years and sex. HLA class I and class II types, where available, came from metadata supplied by the sample provider rather than from assay-based typing.

For this clone: What this receptor recognizes is not known. Base qualities are not at hand, and no much larger clone is one base apart.

Participants in the prospective study were aged roughly 18 to 100 years, lived in more than 20 United States geographic areas, and enrolled through a virtual design. Cohort assignment in the prospective study relied on participant-reported clinical history from a screening survey and a study questionnaire. Recovered participants in ImmuneRACE Cohort 3 were defined as having two consecutive negative NP/OP PCR tests, clearance from a healthcare professional, or resolution of symptoms. Mobile phlebotomists in the prospective study collected whole blood, serum and a nasopharyngeal or oropharyngeal swab from every participant. Prospective study participants could optionally give additional blood draws and questionnaires over an approximately 2-month period. Blood samples from the prospective study were shipped frozen or at room temperature prior to DNA extraction. Trimming removed 6 bases from V and 4 bases from J, leaving 15 bases between the germline ends. The CDR3 starts with the cysteine, ends with the phenylalanine, and has 14 residues. The only DNA kept is the CDR3, 42 bases in frame from the first base. Looking up the germline V gene yields CDR1 MDHEN and CDR2 SYDVKM.

Paper-wide results and their limitations: Clinical and demographic metadata were provided uncurated, with the amount varying by source and participant.

The immunoSEQ Assay, a bias-controlled multiplex PCR, was used to amplify TCRbeta CDR3 regions from genomic DNA. The study's processing was this. Within the assay, amplification of reference gene primers was used to estimate how many nucleated cells each sample contained. To quantify the absolute abundance of each unique TCRbeta CDR3 rearrangement, sequence reads were collapsed and filtered. For each sample, productive Simpson clonality was calculated as the square root of Simpson's diversity index over productive rearrangements. The table was pulled from immuneACCESS by TCRdb, which kept in-frame rearrangements only. Such tables lose some clones; where checked, under half of the loss comes from unresolved V genes, and the rest has no known cause. The V and J calls and clone size come from that table; D and trimming were worked out from the DNA. This sample is represented by about 400,000 clones; 85% to 90% of them were singletons. 1.5% to 2% of the sample rests with the top ten.

This clonotype was sampled from a woman in her 30s who had recovered from COVID-19. Sequenced material: PBMCs or T cells enriched from blood (not recorded which). The chain joins TRBV28 to TRBJ1-1, with the D gene call left open. The CDR3 protein sequence reads: CASRLDHRGTEAFF. The sequenced DNA is TGTGCCAGCAGACTCGACCATCGCGGCACTGAAGCTTTCTTT.